These 28 T cell receptor beta chains were sequenced from one sample in a study of beta chain features in type 1 diabetes. Isolated RNA was reverse transcribed in full, so expressed TCRB transcripts were sequenced. The data were produced by immunoSEQ multiplex PCR, yet TCRdb's version contains in-frame clones alone and is incomplete. The data contain hundreds of thousands of clones, 25% to 35% of them singletons. Sequenced input: naive CD4+ T cells from blood. These receptors all stem from a man aged 18 to 30 in good health.

V and J are TRBV19 and TRBJ2-4; D not resolved. Trimming shortened V by 3 bases and J by 0 bases, and 9 bases separated the two germline ends. This CDR3 has 15 amino acids. CDR1 LNHDA and CDR2 SQIVND come from the germline V gene (reference sequence). The CDR3, as DNA: TGTGCCAGTAGTATCCTCGCAGAAGCCAAAAACATTCAGTACTTC. Amino acid sequence: CASSILAEAKNIQYF.

The rearrangement uses TRBV30 and TRBJ2-1; tentatively, D is TRBD1 or TRBD2 (5 bases each). The CDR3 is 14 residues long. V was pared by 7 bases and J by 2 bases, with 15 bases between. From germline, CDR1 is GTSNPN and CDR2 SVGIG (reference sequence). The CDR3 nucleotides are TGTGCCTTGCAACGGGACGGAACCTACAATGAGCAGTTCTTC. Amino acids: CALQRDGTYNEQFF.

The rearrangement joins TRBV15 to TRBJ2-7, with D maybe TRBD1 (6 bases). CDR3 length equals 14 residues. Between the trimmed V and J ends, which lost 1 base and 2 bases, there was a span of 9 bases. Germline-derived CDR1 and CDR2 are LNHNV and YYDKDF (reference sequence). The CDR3 nucleotides are TGTGCCACCAGCAGAGGTGCAGGGGCCTACGAGCAGTACTTC. Encoded protein: CATSRGAGAYEQYF.

V and J are TRBV9 and TRBJ1-2, with no clear D. CDR1 is SGDLS, CDR2 YYNGEE, per germline. The V gene lost 4 bases and the J gene lost 8 bases, with 15 bases spanning the gap. The CDR3 spans 13 residues. The DNA for the CDR3 is TGTGCCAGCAGCAACCTCGCTGCGGTGGGCTACACCTTC. This encodes CASSNLAAVGYTF.

The genes are TRBV5-4 and TRBJ1-4, with TRBD1 matching over 12 bases. This CDR3 has 14 residues. V gave up 3 bases and J gave up 7 bases; unmatched junction bases: 1. Germline CDR1 and CDR2: SGHNT and YYREEE (reference sequence). The CDR3 DNA follows: TGTGCCAGCAGCTCGGGACAGGGGGCTGAAAAACTGTTTTTT. Translating gives CASSSGQGAEKLFF.

The gene calls are TRBV25-1 and TRBJ2-3; TRBD2 matches at 8 bases. This CDR3 is built from 13 residues. V shed 3 bases, J shed 4 bases, and the junction held 0 bases outside the gene matches. The germline V gene encodes CDR1 MGHDK and CDR2 SYGVNS. CDR3 protein: CASSDGGADTQYF. The CDR3 nucleotides read TGTGCCAGCAGTGACGGGGGGGCAGATACGCAGTATTTT.

This clone was seen a handful of times. Other DNA sequences in the sample encode the same CDR3. This chain uses TRBV30 with TRBJ1-5, with D possibly matching TRBD1 (5 bases). The CDR3 is 13 residues long. Trimming shortened V by 1 base and J by 2 bases, and 6 bases separated the two germline ends. Germline V CDR1 and CDR2: GTSNPN, SVGIG (reference sequence). The DNA for the CDR3 is TGTGCCTGGAGTGCGGGGGGCAATCAGCCCCAGCATTTT. Protein product: CAWSAGGNQPQHF.

This chain links TRBV4-3 with TRBJ2-1, with 8 positions matching TRBD2. V lost 1 base to trimming and J lost 4 bases; unmatched junction nucleotides: 9. This CDR3 contains 17 residues. Germline CDR1 LGHNA, CDR2 YSLEER. The CDR3: CASSQGDREGRYNEQFF. The CDR3 coding sequence is TGCGCCAGCAGCCAAGGGGACCGGGAGGGCCGATACAATGAGCAGTTCTTC.

The chain is built from TRBV28 and TRBJ2-7; D is ambiguous. Germline V gives CDR1 MDHEN, CDR2 SYDVKM. This CDR3 contains 11 residues. V was trimmed by 6 bases and J by 2 bases, leaving 5 bases between them. CDR3 region: CASSGAYEQYF. The CDR3, as DNA: TGTGCCAGCAGCGGTGCCTACGAGCAGTACTTC. Full variable domain (remainder filled in from reference TRBV28 and TRBJ2-7): DVKVTQSSRYLVKRTGEKVFLECVQDMDHENMFWYRQDPGLGLRLIYFSYDVKMKEKGDIPEGYSVSREKKERFSLILESASTNQTSMYLCASSGAYEQYFGPGTRLTVT.

The chain couples TRBV12-5 to TRBJ2-7; 8 nucleotides align to TRBD2. Unmatched junction bases numbered 11, after V lost 1 base and J lost 0 bases. This CDR3 region has 18 residues. Germline loops: CDR1 LGHNT, CDR2 FRNRAP. CDR3 in amino acids: CASGLAAFSGTFSYEQYF. DNA for the CDR3: TGTGCTAGTGGTTTGGCGGCCTTTAGCGGGACTTTCTCCTACGAGCAGTACTTC.

The chain recombines TRBV29-1 with TRBJ2-2; D might be TRBD1 (5 bases). V was pared by 7 bases and J by 1 base, with 13 bases between. The germline V gene encodes CDR1 SQVTM and CDR2 ANQGSEA. CDR3 size: 14 residues. The CDR3, as DNA: TGCAGCGCCCAGGGTTTTGGGAACACCGGGGAGCTGTTTTTT. Translated, it gives CSAQGFGNTGELFF.

This clone was recorded only once. V and J are TRBV15 and TRBJ2-7, with D perhaps matching TRBD1 (6 bases). Between the trimmed V and J ends, which lost 2 bases and 1 base, there was a span of 12 bases. Germline lookup yields CDR1 LNHNV and CDR2 YYDKDF (reference sequence). The CDR3 length is 15 residues. This CDR3 reads CATSRRGGISYEQYF. The CDR3 DNA is TGTGCCACCAGCAGAAGAGGGGGAATTTCCTACGAGCAGTACTTC. The whole variable domain, remainder taken from reference TRBV15 and TRBJ2-7, is DAMVIQNPRYQVTQFGKPVTLSCSQTLNHNVMYWYQQKSSQAPKLLFHYYDKDFNNEADTPDNFQSRRPNTSFCFLDIRSPGLGDTAMYLCATSRRGGISYEQYFGPGTRLTVT.

This chain connects TRBV15 to TRBJ1-5; no clear D. Germline V gene sequence: CDR1 LNHNV, CDR2 YYDKDF (reference sequence). The CDR3 is 14 residues long. V lost 1 base and J lost 5, with 9 bases in between. DNA of the CDR3: TGTGCCACCAGCAGAGTGGGGTCTGATCAGCCCCAGCATTTT. It codes for CATSRVGSDQPQHF.

This clone was seen more than once but under ten times. The rearrangement links TRBV10-2 to TRBJ2-5; D is undetermined. The ends were cut back, 3 bases at V and 1 base at J, with 9 bases in the middle. Germline CDR1 and CDR2: WSHSY and SAAADI. The CDR3 has 14 residues. DNA for the CDR3: TGCGCCAGCAGTGATAGGACCTTCCAAGAGACCCAGTACTTC. It specifies CASSDRTFQETQYF.

This clone was recorded a few times. The chain employs TRBV2 and TRBJ2-5; the D is unclear. Looked up from germline, CDR1 is SNHLY and CDR2 is FYNNEI. Trimming removed 7 bases at V and 1 base at J, with 10 bases between. The CDR3 has 13 amino acids. CDR3 region: CASNILLQETQYF. CDR3 DNA: TGTGCCAGCAATATCTTACTCCAAGAGACCCAGTACTTC.

The chain has TRBV6-1 and TRBJ2-7; D tentatively fits TRBD1 or TRBD2 (5 bases each). CDR1 and CDR2 from the germline V gene are MNHNS and SASEGT. V was pared by 10 bases and J by 4 bases, with 23 bases between. CDR3 length: 15 residues. CDR3 sequence: CAIRRGWDARYEQYF. CDR3 DNA sequence: TGTGCCATCAGAAGAGGCTGGGACGCTAGGTACGAGCAGTACTTC.

This clone was detected a few times. This chain uses TRBV30 with TRBJ1-1; 8 nucleotides agree with TRBD1. The germline V gene encodes CDR1 GTSNPN and CDR2 SVGIG (reference sequence). The CDR3 length is 15 residues. The V segment lost 6 bases and the J segment 1 base; nucleotides outside the gene matches: 10. CDR3: CACSGGSVGNTEAFF. The CDR3 nucleotides are TGTGCCTGCTCAGGGGGCTCGGTAGGGAACACTGAAGCTTTCTTT.

This chain links TRBV4-2 with TRBJ1-1; possible D gene TRBD1, 5 bases. V lost 1 base, J lost 2 bases, and 8 bases lay in between. Germline V gene data show CDR1 as LGHNA and CDR2 as YNFKEQ. The CDR3 has 14 amino acids. The CDR3: CASSQADRNTEAFF. The CDR3 nucleotides read TGTGCCAGCAGCCAAGCTGACAGAAACACTGAAGCTTTCTTT.

This clone was detected a few times. The chain employs TRBV10-3 and TRBJ2-3, with 7 bases identical to TRBD2. The CDR3 sequence is 14 residues long. The germline V gene has CDR1 ENHRY and CDR2 SYGVKD. The junction had 9 bases not matched to a gene; V was cut back by 11 bases and J by 1 base. The CDR3: CASWGSGGTDTQYF. The CDR3 DNA sequence: TGTGCCTCATGGGGGAGCGGGGGCACAGATACGCAGTATTTT.

The V and J genes are TRBV2 and TRBJ2-1; 14 nucleotides match TRBD2. Trimming at V came to 7 bases and at J to 8 bases, leaving 13 bases not matched to a gene. Germline V lookup: CDR1 SNHLY, CDR2 FYNNEI. This CDR3 region has 17 residues. CDR3 DNA sequence: TGTGCCAGCAACAACCCGACTAGCGGGAGGGCCAGTCATGAGCAGTTCTTC. Its translation: CASNNPTSGRASHEQFF.

The chain couples TRBV6-1 to TRBJ1-1; D may be TRBD1 (5 bases). V lost 7 bases to trimming and J lost 0 bases, with 9 bases between them. This CDR3 has 13 amino acids. Germline-derived CDR1 and CDR2 are MNHNS and SASEGT. The CDR3 nucleotides read TGTGCCAGCATGGGGCAGATGAACACTGAAGCTTTCTTT. This sequence encodes CASMGQMNTEAFF.

The chain couples TRBV15 to TRBJ1-3; D gene uncertain. The germline V and J ends were trimmed by 4 bases and 2 bases, with 3 bases remaining between them. CDR3 length equals 12 residues. Germline-derived CDR1 and CDR2 are LNHNV and YYDKDF (reference sequence). CDR3 region: CATSMAGNTIYF. The CDR3 nucleotides read TGTGCCACCAGCATGGCTGGAAACACCATATATTTT.

V usage is TRBV7-6 and J usage is TRBJ2-5; no clear D gene. This CDR3 has 15 residues. CDR1 and CDR2 (germline): SGHVS, FNYEAQ. Trimming took 5 bases from V and 1 from J, leaving 14 bases between them. CDR3 residues: CASSIPSGVQETQYF. DNA for the CDR3: TGTGCCAGCAGCATTCCGAGTGGGGTCCAAGAGACCCAGTACTTC. Full variable domain (rest looked up from reference TRBV7-6 and TRBJ2-5): GAGVSQSPRYKVTKRGQDVALRCDPISGHVSLYWYRQALGQGPEFLTYFNYEAQQDKSGLPNDRFSAERPEGSISTLTIQRTEQRDSAMYRCASSIPSGVQETQYFGPGTRLLVL.

This chain uses TRBV7-2 with TRBJ2-2; TRBD1 matches 7 bases. Germline values: CDR1 SGHTA, CDR2 FQGNSA. The CDR3 totals 15 residues. J was trimmed by 5 bases and V by 0 bases; bases with no gene match: 3. The CDR3 DNA follows: TGTGCCAGCAGCTTAGCACAGGGGCGGACCGGGGAGCTGTTTTTT. This translates into CASSLAQGRTGELFF.

The rearrangement joins TRBV7-2 to TRBJ1-2; D is undetermined. The CDR3 is 12 residues long. CDR1 and CDR2 (germline): SGHTA, FQGNSA. V lost 3 bases to trimming and J lost 4 bases, with 6 bases between them. CDR3 protein: CASSFLLYGYTF. CDR3 bases: TGTGCCAGCAGCTTTCTTCTCTATGGCTACACCTTC.

The chain uses TRBV9 and TRBJ2-1, with 8 nucleotides matching TRBD2. There are 15 residues in the CDR3. Germline CDR1 is SGDLS and CDR2 is YYNGEE. J lost 2 bases, V lost 3 bases, and 4 bases had no gene match. The CDR3 is CASSDSGSPYNEQFF. The CDR3 DNA sequence: TGTGCCAGCAGCGACAGCGGGAGCCCCTACAATGAGCAGTTCTTC.

The genes are TRBV4-1 and TRBJ2-3; no clear D gene. The V gene lost 0 bases and the J gene lost 5 bases, with 9 bases spanning the gap. Germline loops: CDR1 MGHRA, CDR2 YSYEKL. This CDR3 comprises 14 residues. This CDR3 is CASSQEPRLDTQYF. CDR3 bases: TGCGCCAGCAGCCAAGAACCTAGGCTAGATACGCAGTATTTT.

The chain recombines TRBV9 with TRBJ2-7; D remains ambiguous. The V end was cut by 0 bases, the J end by 6 bases, with 10 bases between. CDR1 is SGDLS and CDR2 is YYNGEE in the germline V gene. The CDR3 totals 13 residues. The CDR3 DNA reads as TGTGCCAGCAGCGTAGTTGGATATGGCGAGCAGTACTTC. Its protein is CASSVVGYGEQYF.